A single sample is the source of the 21 T cell receptor beta chains below, sequenced in a study of OX40 agonist ivuxolimab in advanced cancers. Library preparation was by the immunoSEQ multiplex PCR assay. TCRdb obtained this table from immuneACCESS and retained in-frame rearrangements with V and J assigned. These tables miss some clones; where compared with another copy, unresolved V genes account for less than half of the shortfall, and the remainder is unexplained. This sample holds tens of thousands of clones; approximately 80% were observed only once. The ten largest clones take up about 5% of the sample. The sequencing used CD4+ or CD8+ T cells sorted from blood, collected in a trial of the OX40 agonist ivuxolimab. The receptors here all came from an adult with an advanced solid tumor such as melanoma, head and neck, liver or kidney cancer.

This chain joins TRBV28 and TRBJ2-3; D possibly corresponds to TRBD2 (6 bases). V was cut by 8 bases and J by 2 bases, with 14 bases left in between. Looked up from germline, CDR1 is MDHEN and CDR2 is SYDVKM. The CDR3 loop spans 14 amino acids. This CDR3 reads CASRPMDYTDTQYF. CDR3 DNA sequence: TGTGCCAGCCGACCTATGGACTACACAGATACGCAGTATTTT.

V is TRBV5-1 and J is TRBJ2-3; D ambiguous. V lost 1 base, J lost 2 bases, and 8 bases lay in between. The germline V gene has CDR1 SGHRS and CDR2 YFSETQ. This CDR3 is built from 14 residues. The CDR3 DNA follows: TGCGCCAGCAGCTTGACATTTATCACAGATACGCAGTATTTT. Protein product: CASSLTFITDTQYF.

This sequence joins TRBV28 and TRBJ1-1; 10 nucleotides align to TRBD1. CDR3 length: 13 amino acids. Germline-derived CDR1 and CDR2 are MDHEN and SYDVKM. V dropped 4 bases and J dropped 7; count of bases not matched to a gene: 3. CDR3 in amino acids: CASSSGQGGEAFF. In nucleotides, the CDR3 is TGTGCCAGCAGTTCAGGACAGGGGGGTGAAGCTTTCTTT.

The rearrangement joins TRBV28 to TRBJ1-2; D is perhaps TRBD1 (5 bases). V lost 5 bases and J lost 2, with 12 bases in between. The germline V gene encodes CDR1 MDHEN and CDR2 SYDVKM. This CDR3 is 14 amino acids long. The CDR3 DNA reads TGTGCCAGCAGTAAGACAGTCCTCAACTATGGCTACACCTTC. It yields the protein CASSKTVLNYGYTF.

The chain has TRBV10-3 and TRBJ2-7; no definite D call. V lost 3 bases, J lost 1 base, and 7 bases lay in between. There are 13 residues in the CDR3. The germline CDR1 and CDR2 sequences are ENHRY and SYGVKD. The CDR3 region is CAISDFWSYEQYF. The CDR3, as DNA: TGTGCCATCAGTGATTTTTGGTCCTACGAGCAGTACTTC.

The rearrangement joins TRBV2 to TRBJ2-7, with no clear D. The germline V and J ends were trimmed by 4 bases and 7 bases, with 14 bases remaining between them. Germline CDR1 is SNHLY and CDR2 is FYNNEI. The CDR3 runs to 13 residues. In nucleotides, the CDR3 is TGTGCCAGCAGTGGGTCCCACCGGAAGGAGCAGTACGTC. Translated, it gives CASSGSHRKEQYV.

The J gene is TRBJ2-2, the V gene TRBV7-3; 8 bases align to TRBD2. CDR3 size: 12 residues. The ends lost 8 bases at V and 5 bases at J; junction bases unmatched: 1. Germline CDR1 and CDR2: SGHTA and FQGTGA. CDR3 sequence (DNA): TGTGCCAGCCGCGGGAGGACCGGGGAGCTGTTTTTT. Translated: CASRGRTGELFF.

This clone came up once. The V gene is TRBV28, the J gene TRBJ1-1; unclear D gene. Trimming stripped 4 bases from V and 1 base from J, with 16 bases between. This CDR3 spans 16 amino acids. CDR1 and CDR2 from the germline V gene are MDHEN and SYDVKM. The CDR3 reads CASSYLTDGKNTEAFF. The CDR3 nucleotides are TGTGCCAGCAGTTACCTGACGGACGGGAAGAACACTGAAGCTTTCTTT.

The chain uses TRBV6-5 and TRBJ2-7; 9 bases align to TRBD1. V lost 4 bases, J lost 4 bases, and 8 bases stayed unmatched. Germline CDR1 MNHEY, CDR2 SVGAGI. The CDR3 covers 15 residues. CDR3 residues: CASSSTGTGSYEQYF. DNA of the CDR3: TGTGCCAGCAGTTCCACCGGGACAGGGTCGTACGAGCAGTACTTC.

The J gene is TRBJ1-2, the V gene TRBV7-2; no clear D gene. The V and J ends lost 3 bases and 4 bases respectively, with 15 bases between them. The CDR3 runs to 15 residues. Germline lookup yields CDR1 SGHTA and CDR2 FQGNSA. In nucleotides, the CDR3 is TGTGCCAGCAGCTTTGGAGGCGGCAATGCCTATGGCTACACCTTC. Translating it yields CASSFGGGNAYGYTF. The full variable domain, its missing parts supplied by reference TRBV7-2 and TRBJ1-2, is GAGVSQSPSNKVTEKGKDVELRCDPISGHTALYWYRQSLGQGLEFLIYFQGNSAPDKSGLPSDRFSAERTGGSVSTLTIQRTQQEDSAVYLCASSFGGGNAYGYTFGSGTRLTVV.

V is TRBV7-3 and J is TRBJ2-5, with D maybe TRBD2 (6 bases). From germline, CDR1 is SGHTA and CDR2 FQGTGA. This CDR3 has 14 residues. With 4 bases removed from V and 9 bases from J, the gap between germline ends came to 18 bases. CDR3 DNA sequence: TGTGCCAGCAGCTCACGGGGTGGGGAGGTGGCCCAGTACTTC. Its protein is CASSSRGGEVAQYF.

The chain couples TRBV7-6 to TRBJ2-1; D not certain. CDR3 size: 13 residues. V shed 5 bases and J shed 7 bases, with 12 bases lying between them. The V gene's germline CDR1 is SGHVS and CDR2 FNYEAQ. The CDR3 DNA reads as TGTGCCAGCAGCCCCCCGTTCGGGAATGAGCAGTTCTTC. Its translation is CASSPPFGNEQFF.

The chain links TRBV6-6 to TRBJ1-1; D may be TRBD1 (5 bases). V lost 8 bases, J lost 0 bases, and 13 bases lay in between. The CDR3 has 14 residues. Germline V gene data show CDR1 as MNHNY and CDR2 as SVGAGI (reference sequence). This chain's CDR3 is CASPREGVNTEAFF. The CDR3 nucleotides read TGTGCCAGCCCCAGGGAGGGCGTGAACACTGAAGCTTTCTTT.

V and J are TRBV7-9 and TRBJ2-3, with D tentatively TRBD2 (6 bases). The CDR3 is 12 amino acids. Germline CDR1 and CDR2: SEHNR and FQNEAQ (reference sequence). Trimming shortened V by 4 bases and J by 10 bases, and 12 bases separated the two germline ends. The CDR3 DNA reads TGTGCCAGCAGCTCGGGACTGTGGGCGCAGTATTTT. Its translation: CASSSGLWAQYF.

The chain joins TRBV15 to TRBJ1-5; 10 positions agree with TRBD1. This CDR3 has 15 residues. V gave up 1 base and J gave up 6 bases; unmatched junction bases: 3. CDR1 is LNHNV and CDR2 is YYDKDF in the germline V gene (reference sequence). This CDR3 is CATSRGQGASQPQHF. In DNA form, the CDR3 reads TGTGCCACCAGCAGAGGACAGGGGGCGAGTCAGCCCCAGCATTTT. The whole variable domain, remainder taken from reference TRBV15 and TRBJ1-5, is DAMVIQNPRYQVTQFGKPVTLSCSQTLNHNVMYWYQQKSSQAPKLLFHYYDKDFNNEADTPDNFQSRRPNTSFCFLDIRSPGLGDTAMYLCATSRGQGASQPQHFGDGTRLSIL.

Only a few counts were recorded for this clone. The chain couples TRBV6-5 to TRBJ2-7, with 11 bases identical to TRBD1. Unmatched junction bases numbered 0, after V lost 5 bases and J lost 0 bases. CDR1 is MNHEY and CDR2 is SVGAGI in the germline V gene. The CDR3 covers 14 residues. The CDR3 loop is CASSGTGGSYEQYV. The CDR3 coding sequence is TGTGCCAGCAGTGGGACAGGGGGCTCCTACGAGCAGTACGTC.

The chain carries TRBV15 and TRBJ2-3, with 13 nucleotides matching TRBD2. J gave up 6 bases and V 1 base, and 4 bases lay outside the gene matches. Germline loops: CDR1 LNHNV, CDR2 YYDKDF (reference sequence). The CDR3 spans 16 residues. Here the CDR3 reads CATSRGLAGGDDTQYF. CDR3 in DNA: TGTGCCACCAGCAGAGGACTAGCGGGAGGAGATGATACGCAGTATTTT. Looking up the rest from reference TRBV15 and TRBJ2-3 gives the full variable domain: DAMVIQNPRYQVTQFGKPVTLSCSQTLNHNVMYWYQQKSSQAPKLLFHYYDKDFNNEADTPDNFQSRRPNTSFCFLDIRSPGLGDTAMYLCATSRGLAGGDDTQYFGPGTRLTVL.

The chain recombines TRBV2 with TRBJ1-1; D might be TRBD1 (5 bases). The V end lost 3 bases, the J end lost 13 bases, and 15 bases lay between the germline ends. CDR1 and CDR2 (germline): SNHLY, FYNNEI. The length of the CDR3 is 12 residues. This CDR3 is CASSDSGKGRFF. Here the CDR3 DNA reads TGTGCCAGCAGTGATTCGGGGAAGGGGCGTTTCTTT.

The chain is built from TRBV25-1 and TRBJ2-1; 9 nucleotides agree with TRBD1. The ends lost 5 bases at V and 8 bases at J; junction bases unmatched: 10. Germline V lookup: CDR1 MGHDK, CDR2 SYGVNS. The CDR3 is made up of 15 amino acids. The CDR3 coding sequence is TGTGCCAGCAGTCCTCGGGACAGGGTTTGGGATGAGCAGTTCTTC. Its protein is CASSPRDRVWDEQFF. The variable domain in full, with the rest retrieved from reference TRBV25-1 and TRBJ2-1, is EADIYQTPRYLVIGTGKKITLECSQTMGHDKMYWYQQDPGMELHLIHYSYGVNSTEKGDLSSESTVSRIRTEHFPLTLESARPSHTSQYLCASSPRDRVWDEQFFGPGTRLTVL.

The V and J genes are TRBV7-9 and TRBJ2-1, with 8 bases lining up with TRBD2. The CDR3 totals 16 residues. V dropped 2 bases and J dropped 6; count of bases not matched to a gene: 9. CDR1 is SEHNR and CDR2 is FQNEAQ in the germline V gene (reference sequence). This chain's CDR3 is CASSLPSGRFSNEQFF. The CDR3 bases are TGTGCCAGCAGCTTACCGAGCGGGAGATTCAGCAATGAGCAGTTCTTC.

This chain joins TRBV28 and TRBJ2-3, with 10 bases lining up with TRBD2. This CDR3 spans 17 amino acids. Germline V lookup: CDR1 MDHEN, CDR2 SYDVKM. Trimming at V came to 5 bases and at J to 2 bases, leaving 10 bases not matched to a gene. The CDR3 nucleotides read TGTGCCAGCAGTCCCTATACCGGACTAGCGGACACAGATACGCAGTATTTT. Its translation: CASSPYTGLADTDTQYF.